This entry is about one T cell receptor beta chain. The antigen it binds to is not known. At one boundary the junction diverges from the germline segment, which might be a read error. The data were taken from a study of Graves' ophthalmopathy and Graves' hyperthyroidism (dated by TCRdb to the late 2010s). About the study as a whole: Peripheral blood was collected before any treatment was given, at the time of initial diagnosis. The study used TCR beta repertoire signatures to distinguish Graves' ophthalmopathy from Graves' hyperthyroidism and to predict progression to ophthalmopathy. In total, around 140 blood samples were TCR-sequenced: some 40 ophthalmopathy, some 75 hyperthyroidism and approximately 17 hyperthyroidism-to-ophthalmopathy patients. A discovery set of 90 to 100 patients (roughly 43 ophthalmopathy, 57 stable hyperthyroidism) was enrolled to explore V-J signatures distinguishing ophthalmopathy from hyperthyroidism. The independent validation cohort included approximately 19 hyperthyroidism patients plus 17 patients who later progressed from hyperthyroidism to ophthalmopathy. In over 5 hyperthyroidism patients, the T-cell repertoire of thyroid tissue was compared with the T-cell repertoire of blood. Following sampling, methimazole starting at 30 mg daily was administered to hyperthyroidism patients, and high-dose intravenous methylprednisolone was administered to ophthalmopathy patients.

Study-wide conclusions, independent of this receptor: Sample size was not statistically predetermined, and group allocation was not concealed from the investigators. In validation, the model predicted ophthalmopathy progression with about 64% sensitivity and 72% to 80% specificity; some 13 predicted patients were CT-confirmed with GO in a median of approximately 6.5 months. The 13-signature model separated ophthalmopathy from stable hyperthyroidism with approximately 85% sensitivity and almost 84% specificity in cross-validation, and 80%/75% in the test set. Most of the expanded thyroid clonotypes with a frequency above 0.001 were also detected in blood, and it was suggested that the thyroid immune response may be reflected by blood repertoires.

Measured from the cysteine to the phenylalanine, the CDR3 is 16 residues long. CDR3 DNA only is kept here, 48 bases in frame from base 1. Based on the germline V gene, the CDR1 and CDR2 sequences are SGDLS and YYNGEE. The ophthalmopathy patients had moderately to severely active disease, with a Clinical Activity Score of 3 or higher, a NOSPECS grade of 4 or higher, and a disease duration of less than 3 months. Patients with other autoimmune diseases, uncontrolled infections, pregnancy or lactation were excluded. Clinical symptoms, serum thyroxine, TRAb, thyroid ultrasound and orbital computed tomography formed the basis of the diagnosis. Ficoll-Paque density gradient centrifugation was used to isolate PBMCs from approximately 10 ml of fresh peripheral blood. Total RNA was extracted using Trizol reagent, and RNA quality was checked on an Agilent 2100 Bioanalyzer. For repertoire sequencing, TCR beta CDR3 regions were amplified from RNA transcripts. HTBI primers and the Qiagen OneStep RT-PCR kit were used in a first-round RT-PCR, which was followed by a second-round multiplex PCR, size selection and purification. Libraries were sequenced paired-end with 100 bp reads on an Illumina HiSeq2000. In the original analysis: SOAPnuke was used for read processing, and reads with adapters, uncalled bases, a mean Phred below 15, or no exact constant-primer or identifier match were discarded. COPE v1.2.5 was used to merge high-quality paired reads. Clonotypes were defined as unique nucleotide sequences and were aligned to IMGT TRB V, D and J references using MiTCR v1.1. Analysis was restricted to V-J combinations with a frequency above 0.0001, which covered roughly 99% of repertoires. For each V-J combination, a TCR clonal expansion and chaos score was defined as F50 clonal expansion divided by the chaos observed in the TCRdist matrix. Welch's t-statistics and random forest were used to reduce features to approximately 13 V-J combinations, which were fed into a naive Bayes classifier. The Morisita-Horn index was used to measure how similar the thyroid and blood repertoires were. In-frame beta chains were kept once TCRdb had trimmed the public reads at Q25 with fastp and called clones with MiXCR. Identical CDR3 proteins give one entry, which carries the most common genes and DNA. These V and J calls derive from TCRdb rather than the authors' analysis. Present in this sample are fewer than 70,000 distinct CDR3 sequences, approximately 50% of which were seen just once. Over 4% of the sample lies in the top ten.

The chain was built from TRBV9 and TRBJ1-3, and possibly TRBD1, on 6 matching bases. Sequences were obtained from peripheral blood. The receptor's source is an adult woman with Graves' ophthalmopathy. The DNA sequence follows: TGTGCCAGCAGCGCAGGAGACAGGCACTCTGGGAACACCATATATTTT. This sequence encodes CASSAGDRHSGNTIYF.